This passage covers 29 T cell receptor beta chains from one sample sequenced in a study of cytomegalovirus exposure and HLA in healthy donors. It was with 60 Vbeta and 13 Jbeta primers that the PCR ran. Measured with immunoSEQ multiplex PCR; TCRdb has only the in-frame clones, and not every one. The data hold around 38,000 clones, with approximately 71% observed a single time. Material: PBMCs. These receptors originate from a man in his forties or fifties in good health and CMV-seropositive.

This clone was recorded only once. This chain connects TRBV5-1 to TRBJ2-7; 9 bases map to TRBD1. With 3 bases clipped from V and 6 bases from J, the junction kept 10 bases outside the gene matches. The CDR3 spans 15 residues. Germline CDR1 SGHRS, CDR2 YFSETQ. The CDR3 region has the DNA TGCGCCAGCAGCTCGGGACAGGGAGGGTTTTCCGAGCAGTACTTC. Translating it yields CASSSGQGGFSEQYF.

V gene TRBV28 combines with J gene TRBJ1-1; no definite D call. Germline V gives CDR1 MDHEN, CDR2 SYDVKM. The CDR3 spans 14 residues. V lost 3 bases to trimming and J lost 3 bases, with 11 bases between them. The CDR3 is CASSFRQAYTEAFF. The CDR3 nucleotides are TGTGCCAGCAGTTTTCGTCAGGCCTACACTGAAGCTTTCTTT.

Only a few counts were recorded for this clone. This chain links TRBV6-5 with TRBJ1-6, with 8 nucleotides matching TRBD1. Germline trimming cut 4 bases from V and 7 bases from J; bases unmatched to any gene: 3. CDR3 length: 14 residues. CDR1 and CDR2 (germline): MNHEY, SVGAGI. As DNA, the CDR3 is TGTGCCAGCAGTTGGGACAGGAAAAATTCACCCCTCCACTTT. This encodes CASSWDRKNSPLHF.

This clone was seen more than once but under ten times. The CDR3 protein is CASSPNRNSNQPQHF. Here the CDR3 DNA reads TGTGCCAGCTCACCAAACAGAAATAGCAATCAGCCCCAGCATTTT. The chain links TRBV18 to TRBJ1-5; D remains ambiguous. Trimming shortened V by 2 bases and J by 0 bases, and 8 bases separated the two germline ends. Germline V lookup: CDR1 KGHSH, CDR2 LQKENI. CDR3 length: 15 amino acids.

CDR3 loop: CASSSLTVYTEAFF. In DNA, the CDR3 is TGTGCCAGTAGTTCTTTGACAGTTTACACTGAAGCTTTCTTT. The V and J genes are TRBV19 and TRBJ1-1, with D perhaps matching TRBD1 (5 bases). With 5 bases removed from V and 3 bases from J, the gap between germline ends came to 13 bases. From germline, CDR1 is LNHDA and CDR2 SQIVND (reference sequence). The CDR3 length is 14 residues. Based on the CDR3 plus reference TRBV19 and TRBJ1-1, the full variable domain is DGGITQSPKYLFRKEGQNVTLSCEQNLNHDAMYWYRQDPGQGLRLIYYSQIVNDFQKGDIAEGYSVSREKKESFPLTVTSAQKNPTAFYLCASSSLTVYTEAFFGQGTRLTVV.

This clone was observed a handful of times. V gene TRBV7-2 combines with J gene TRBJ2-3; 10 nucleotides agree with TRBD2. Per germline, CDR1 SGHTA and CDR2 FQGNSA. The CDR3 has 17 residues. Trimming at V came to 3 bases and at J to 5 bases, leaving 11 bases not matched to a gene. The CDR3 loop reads CASSFLPAGGRRDTQYF. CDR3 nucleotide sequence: TGTGCCAGCAGCTTCCTTCCAGCGGGGGGGCGTAGAGATACGCAGTATTTT.

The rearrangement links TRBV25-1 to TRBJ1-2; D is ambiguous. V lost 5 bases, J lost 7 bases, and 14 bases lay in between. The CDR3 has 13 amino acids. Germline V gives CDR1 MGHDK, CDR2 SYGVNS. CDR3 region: CASSREGVGGYTF. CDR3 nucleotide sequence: TGTGCCAGCAGTAGGGAGGGCGTGGGTGGCTACACCTTC.

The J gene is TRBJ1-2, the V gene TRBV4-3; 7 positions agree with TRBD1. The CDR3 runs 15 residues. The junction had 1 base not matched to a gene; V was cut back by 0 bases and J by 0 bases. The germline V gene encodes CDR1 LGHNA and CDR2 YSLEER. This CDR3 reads CASSQEQGSNYGYTF. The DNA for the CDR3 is TGCGCCAGCAGCCAAGAACAGGGGTCTAACTATGGCTACACCTTC.

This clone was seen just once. CDR3 sequence: CASSLYGAYGTTLYNEQFF. CDR3 sequence (DNA): TGTGCCAGCAGCTTATACGGGGCTTACGGGACTACCTTATACAATGAGCAGTTCTTC. The genes are TRBV7-3 and TRBJ2-1; 7 bases line up with TRBD2. Germline CDR1 is SGHTA and CDR2 is FQGTGA. J was trimmed by 4 bases and V by 2 bases; bases with no gene match: 17. The CDR3 has 19 amino acids.

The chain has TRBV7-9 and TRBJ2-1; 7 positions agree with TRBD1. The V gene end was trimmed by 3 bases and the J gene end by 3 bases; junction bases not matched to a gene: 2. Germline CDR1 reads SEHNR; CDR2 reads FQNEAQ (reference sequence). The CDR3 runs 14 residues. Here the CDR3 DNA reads TGTGCCAGCAGCTTGGCAGGGGGCTACAATGAGCAGTTCTTC. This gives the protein CASSLAGGYNEQFF.

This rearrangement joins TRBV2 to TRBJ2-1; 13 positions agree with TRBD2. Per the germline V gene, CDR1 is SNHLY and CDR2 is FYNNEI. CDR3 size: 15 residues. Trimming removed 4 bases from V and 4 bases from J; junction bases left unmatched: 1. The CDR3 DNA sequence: TGTGCCAGCAGTGGGGGACTAGCGGGGTACAATGAGCAGTTCTTC. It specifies CASSGGLAGYNEQFF.

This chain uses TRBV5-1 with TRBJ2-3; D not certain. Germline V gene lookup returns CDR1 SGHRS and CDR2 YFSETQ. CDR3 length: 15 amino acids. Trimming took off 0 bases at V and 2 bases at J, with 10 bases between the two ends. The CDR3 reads CASSLVVDSTDTQYF. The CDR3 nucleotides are TGCGCCAGCAGCTTGGTAGTAGATTCCACAGATACGCAGTATTTT.

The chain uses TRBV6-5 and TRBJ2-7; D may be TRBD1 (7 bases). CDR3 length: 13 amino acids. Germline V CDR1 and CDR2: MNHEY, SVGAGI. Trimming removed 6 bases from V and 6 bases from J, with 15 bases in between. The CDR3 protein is CASRLAGGPEQYF. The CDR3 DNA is TGTGCCAGCAGACTGGCAGGGGGGCCCGAGCAGTACTTC.

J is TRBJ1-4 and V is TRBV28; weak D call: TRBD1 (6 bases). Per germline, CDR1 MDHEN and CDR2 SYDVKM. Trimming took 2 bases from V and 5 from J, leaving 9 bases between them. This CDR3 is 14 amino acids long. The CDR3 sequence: CASSLGRGNEKLFF. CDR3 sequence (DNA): TGTGCCAGCAGTTTAGGCAGGGGAAATGAAAAACTGTTTTTT.

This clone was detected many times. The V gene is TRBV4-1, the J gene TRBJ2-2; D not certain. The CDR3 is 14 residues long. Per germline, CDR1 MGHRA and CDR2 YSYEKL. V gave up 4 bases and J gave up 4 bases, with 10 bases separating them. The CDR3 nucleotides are TGCGCCAGCAGCCTACCTCTAAGCACCGGGGAGCTGTTTTTT. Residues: CASSLPLSTGELFF.

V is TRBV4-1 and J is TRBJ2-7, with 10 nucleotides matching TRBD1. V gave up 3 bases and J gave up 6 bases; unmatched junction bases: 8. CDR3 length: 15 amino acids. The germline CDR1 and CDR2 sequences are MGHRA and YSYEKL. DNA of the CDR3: TGCGCCAGCAGCCAGGGGGACAGGGGCTCGTCCGAGCAGTACTTC. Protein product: CASSQGDRGSSEQYF.

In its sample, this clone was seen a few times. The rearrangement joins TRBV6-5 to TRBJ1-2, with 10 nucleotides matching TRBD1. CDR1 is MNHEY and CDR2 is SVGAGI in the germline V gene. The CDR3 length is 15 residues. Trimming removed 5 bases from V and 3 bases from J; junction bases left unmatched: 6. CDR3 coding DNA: TGTGCCAGCAGTATGACGGGACAGGGGCACTATGGCTACACCTTC. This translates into CASSMTGQGHYGYTF.

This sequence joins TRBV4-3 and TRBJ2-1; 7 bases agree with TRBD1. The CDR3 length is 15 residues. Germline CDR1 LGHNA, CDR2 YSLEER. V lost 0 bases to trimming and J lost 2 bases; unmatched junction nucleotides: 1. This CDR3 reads CASSQEGGAYNEQFF. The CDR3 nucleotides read TGCGCCAGCAGCCAAGAAGGGGGCGCCTACAATGAGCAGTTCTTC.

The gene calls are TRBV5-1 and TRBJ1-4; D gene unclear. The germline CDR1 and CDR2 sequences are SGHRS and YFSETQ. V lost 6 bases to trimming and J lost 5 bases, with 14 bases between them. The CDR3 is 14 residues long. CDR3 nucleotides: TGCGCCAGCATAGGCCTCGGAGCGAATGAAAAACTGTTTTTT. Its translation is CASIGLGANEKLFF.

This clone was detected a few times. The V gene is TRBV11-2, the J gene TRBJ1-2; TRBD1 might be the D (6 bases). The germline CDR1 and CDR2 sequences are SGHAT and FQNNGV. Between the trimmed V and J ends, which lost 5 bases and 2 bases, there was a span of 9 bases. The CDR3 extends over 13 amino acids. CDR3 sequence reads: CASSVDSNYGYTF. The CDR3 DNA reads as TGTGCCAGCAGCGTGGACAGCAACTATGGCTACACCTTC.

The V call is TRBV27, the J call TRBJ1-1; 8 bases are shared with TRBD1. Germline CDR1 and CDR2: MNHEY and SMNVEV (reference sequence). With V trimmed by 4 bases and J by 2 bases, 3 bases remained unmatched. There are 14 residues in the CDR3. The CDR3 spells CASSYDRGNTEAFF. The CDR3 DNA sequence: TGTGCCAGCAGTTACGACAGGGGAAACACTGAAGCTTTCTTT.

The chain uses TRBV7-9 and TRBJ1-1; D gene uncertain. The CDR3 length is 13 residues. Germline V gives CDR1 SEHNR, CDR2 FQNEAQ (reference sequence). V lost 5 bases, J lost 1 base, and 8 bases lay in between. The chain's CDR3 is CASSIRSNTEAFF. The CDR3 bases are TGTGCCAGCAGCATCAGATCGAACACTGAAGCTTTCTTT. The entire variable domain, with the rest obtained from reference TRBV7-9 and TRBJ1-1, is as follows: DTGVSQNPRHKITKRGQNVTFRCDPISEHNRLYWYRQTLGQGPEFLTYFQNEAQLEKSRLLSDRFSAERPKGSFSTLEIQRTEQGDSAMYLCASSIRSNTEAFFGQGTRLTVV.

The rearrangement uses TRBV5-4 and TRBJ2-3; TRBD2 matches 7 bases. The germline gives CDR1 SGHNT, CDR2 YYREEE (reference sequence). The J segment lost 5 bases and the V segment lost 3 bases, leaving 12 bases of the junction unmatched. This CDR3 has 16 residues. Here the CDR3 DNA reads TGTGCCAGCAGCTCCGGGGCGGGGGTCCACAGAGATACGCAGTATTTT. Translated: CASSSGAGVHRDTQYF.

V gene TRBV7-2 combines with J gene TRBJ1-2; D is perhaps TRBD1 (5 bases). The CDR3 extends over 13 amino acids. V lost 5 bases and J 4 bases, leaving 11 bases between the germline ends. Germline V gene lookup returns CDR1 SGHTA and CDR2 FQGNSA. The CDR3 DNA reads TGTGCCAGCAGCCATGGGGGGTTCTATGGCTACACCTTC. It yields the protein CASSHGGFYGYTF.

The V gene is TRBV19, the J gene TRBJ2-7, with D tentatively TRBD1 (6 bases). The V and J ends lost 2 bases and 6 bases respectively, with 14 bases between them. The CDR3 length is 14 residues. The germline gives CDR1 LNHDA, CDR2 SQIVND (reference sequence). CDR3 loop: CASSIQQGGGEQYF. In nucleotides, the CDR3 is TGTGCCAGTAGTATACAACAGGGCGGAGGCGAGCAGTACTTC. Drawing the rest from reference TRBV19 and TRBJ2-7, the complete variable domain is DGGITQSPKYLFRKEGQNVTLSCEQNLNHDAMYWYRQDPGQGLRLIYYSQIVNDFQKGDIAEGYSVSREKKESFPLTVTSAQKNPTAFYLCASSIQQGGGEQYFGPGTRLTVT.

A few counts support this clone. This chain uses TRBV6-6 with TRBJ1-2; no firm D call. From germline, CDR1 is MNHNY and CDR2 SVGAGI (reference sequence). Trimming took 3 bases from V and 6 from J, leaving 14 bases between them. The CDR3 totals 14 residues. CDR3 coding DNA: TGTGCCAGCAGTTATACCTCTCTGACACATGGCTACACCTTC. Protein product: CASSYTSLTHGYTF.

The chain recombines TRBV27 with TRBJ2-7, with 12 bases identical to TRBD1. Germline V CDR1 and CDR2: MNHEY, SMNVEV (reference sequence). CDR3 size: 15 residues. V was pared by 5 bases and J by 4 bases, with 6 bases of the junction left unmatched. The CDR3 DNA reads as TGTGCCAGCAGTAGCCGGGACAGGGGGCTTTACGAGCAGTACTTC. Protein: CASSSRDRGLYEQYF.

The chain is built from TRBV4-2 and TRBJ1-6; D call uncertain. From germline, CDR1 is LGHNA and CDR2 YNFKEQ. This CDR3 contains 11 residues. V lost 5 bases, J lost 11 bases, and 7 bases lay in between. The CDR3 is CASSNKPPLHF. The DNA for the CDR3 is TGTGCCAGCAGCAATAAGCCACCCCTCCACTTT.

The CDR3 reads CASSYRTGPGGYTF. CDR3 DNA: TGTGCCAGCAGTTACCGGACAGGGCCTGGCGGCTACACCTTC. This sequence joins TRBV6-6 and TRBJ1-2; 8 bases match TRBD1. Trimming cost V 2 bases and J 8 bases; bases outside gene matches: 7. The V gene's germline CDR1 is MNHNY and CDR2 SVGAGI (reference sequence). There are 14 residues in the CDR3.